This T cell receptor (beta chain) was sequenced during a study of blood T cell repertoires in COVID-19. The V gene end was trimmed by 0 bases and the J gene end by 4 bases; junction bases not matched to a gene: 10. This CDR3 is 17 amino acids long. Germline V gene sequence: CDR1 SGDLS, CDR2 YYNGEE. Assay: immunoSEQ multiplex PCR; the TCRdb copy retains only in-frame clones and omits some. The top ten hold over 10% of the sample, which has a few hundred thousand clones, approximately 80% seen once. The chain links TRBV9 to TRBJ2-1; 7 bases are a match to TRBD2. This clonotype originated in a human donor in a cohort sampled during active COVID-19. Material: peripheral blood. The DNA of the CDR3 is TGTGCCAGCAGCGTAGAGCGAGGACTAGTCGCGTACAATGAGCAGTTCTTC. It yields the protein CASSVERGLVAYNEQFF.